A single sample is the source of the 2 T cell receptor beta chains below, sequenced in a study of blood T cell repertoires in COVID-19. Profiling relied on immunoSEQ multiplex PCR, and the TCRdb table lists in-frame clones only, not all of them. This table has 250,000 to 300,000 clones, under 90% appearing once. Sequences were obtained from peripheral blood. Every receptor here comes from a man aged 45-65 years with acute or convalescent COVID-19.

The gene calls are TRBV9 and TRBJ1-2; D gene unclear. Germline CDR1 is SGDLS and CDR2 is YYNGEE. The V end was cut by 0 bases, the J end by 8 bases, with 11 bases between. The CDR3 consists of 13 residues. CDR3 nucleotide sequence: TGTGCCAGCAGCGTAGGGACTCCTCTAGGCTACACCTTC. Translating it yields CASSVGTPLGYTF.

The chain combines TRBV5-1 with TRBJ2-7, with D maybe TRBD2 (7 bases). V lost 6 bases and J lost 3, with 19 bases in between. This CDR3 is built from 15 residues. Germline V CDR1 and CDR2: SGHRS, YFSETQ. CDR3 coding DNA: TGCGCCAGCACCCCCAGGGAGGGGGTTAGCTACGAGCAGTACTTC. This translates into CASTPREGVSYEQYF. Supplemented by reference TRBV5-1 and TRBJ2-7, the full variable domain reads KAGVTQTPRYLIKTRGQQVTLSCSPISGHRSVSWYQQTPGQGLQFLFEYFSETQRNKGNFPGRFSGRQFSNSRSEMNVSTLELGDSALYLCASTPREGVSYEQYFGPGTRLTVT.